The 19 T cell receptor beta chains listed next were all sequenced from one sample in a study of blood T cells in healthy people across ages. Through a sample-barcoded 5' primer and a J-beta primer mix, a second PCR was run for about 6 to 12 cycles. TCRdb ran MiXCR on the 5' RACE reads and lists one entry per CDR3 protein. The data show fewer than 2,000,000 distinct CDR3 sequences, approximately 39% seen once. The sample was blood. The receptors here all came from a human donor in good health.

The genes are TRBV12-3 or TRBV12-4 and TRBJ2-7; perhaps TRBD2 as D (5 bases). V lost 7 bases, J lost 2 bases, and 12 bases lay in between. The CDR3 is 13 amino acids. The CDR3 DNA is TGTGCCAGCAATCCGGGGAGTCCCTACGAGCAGTACTTC. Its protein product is CASNPGSPYEQYF.

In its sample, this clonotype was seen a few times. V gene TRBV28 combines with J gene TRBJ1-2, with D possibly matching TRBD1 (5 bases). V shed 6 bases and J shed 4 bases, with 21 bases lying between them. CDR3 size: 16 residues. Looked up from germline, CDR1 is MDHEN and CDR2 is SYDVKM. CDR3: CASSYSGFKGIYGYTF. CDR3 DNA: TGTGCCAGCAGCTATTCCGGATTTAAGGGGATCTATGGCTACACCTTC.

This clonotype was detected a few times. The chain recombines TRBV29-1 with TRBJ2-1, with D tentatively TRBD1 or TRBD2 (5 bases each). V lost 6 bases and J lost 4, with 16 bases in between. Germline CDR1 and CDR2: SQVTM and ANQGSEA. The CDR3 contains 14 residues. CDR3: CSVNTGTAYNEQFF. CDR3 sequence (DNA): TGCAGCGTGAACACCGGGACGGCATACAATGAGCAGTTCTTC.

The CDR3 nucleotides are TGTGCCAGCAAGGTCGGCACAGATACGCAGTATTTT. It encodes CASKVGTDTQYF. This sequence joins TRBV6-5 and TRBJ2-3; D gene uncertain. CDR3 length: 12 residues. Germline values: CDR1 MNHEY, CDR2 SVGAGI. V shed 7 bases and J shed 1 base, with 6 bases lying between them.

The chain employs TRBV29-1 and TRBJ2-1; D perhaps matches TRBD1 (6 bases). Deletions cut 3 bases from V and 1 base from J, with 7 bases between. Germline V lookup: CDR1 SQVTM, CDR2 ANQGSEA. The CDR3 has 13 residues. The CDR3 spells CSVDQGSYNEQFF. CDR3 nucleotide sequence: TGCAGCGTTGATCAGGGGTCCTACAATGAGCAGTTCTTC.

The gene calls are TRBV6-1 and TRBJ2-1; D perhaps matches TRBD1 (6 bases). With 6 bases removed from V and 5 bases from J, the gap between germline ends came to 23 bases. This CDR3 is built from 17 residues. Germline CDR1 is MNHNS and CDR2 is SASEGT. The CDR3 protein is CASRLTRGTPQNNEQFF. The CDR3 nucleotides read TGTGCCAGCAGACTCACAAGGGGGACCCCCCAAAACAATGAGCAGTTCTTC.

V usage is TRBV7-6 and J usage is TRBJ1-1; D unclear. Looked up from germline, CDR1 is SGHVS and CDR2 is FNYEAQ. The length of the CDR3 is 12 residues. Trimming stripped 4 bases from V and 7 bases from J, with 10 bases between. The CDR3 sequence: CASSSYANEAFF. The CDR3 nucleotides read TGTGCCAGCAGCTCCTATGCTAATGAAGCTTTCTTT.

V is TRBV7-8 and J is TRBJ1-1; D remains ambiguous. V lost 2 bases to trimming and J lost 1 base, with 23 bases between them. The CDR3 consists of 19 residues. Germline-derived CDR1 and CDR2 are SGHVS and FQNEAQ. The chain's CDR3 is CASSLRSGVGSARNTEAFF. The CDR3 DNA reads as TGTGCCAGCAGCTTAAGGTCCGGAGTCGGTTCTGCGCGGAACACTGAAGCTTTCTTT.

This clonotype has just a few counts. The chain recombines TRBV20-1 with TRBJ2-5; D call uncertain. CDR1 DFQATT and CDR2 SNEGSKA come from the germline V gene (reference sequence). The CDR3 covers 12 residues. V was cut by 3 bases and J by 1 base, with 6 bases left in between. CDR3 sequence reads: CSASRSQETQYF. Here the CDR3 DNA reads TGCAGTGCTAGTCGGTCCCAAGAGACCCAGTACTTC.

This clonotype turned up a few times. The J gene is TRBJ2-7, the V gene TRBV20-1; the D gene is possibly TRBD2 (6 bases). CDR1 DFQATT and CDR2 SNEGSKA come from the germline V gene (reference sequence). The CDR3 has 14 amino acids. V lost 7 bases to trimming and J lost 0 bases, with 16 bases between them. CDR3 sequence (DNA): TGCAGTGGTCACTTCGGCGGGGCCTCCTACGAGCAGTACTTC. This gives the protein CSGHFGGASYEQYF.

The CDR3 sequence: CATSDSTGGSQPQHF. CDR3 nucleotides: TGTGCCACCAGTGATTCAACAGGGGGGAGTCAGCCCCAGCATTTT. The rearrangement links TRBV24-1 to TRBJ1-5, with 8 bases matching TRBD1. V lost 2 bases to trimming and J lost 6 bases; unmatched junction nucleotides: 5. This CDR3 region has 15 residues. From germline, CDR1 is KGHDR and CDR2 SFDVKD.

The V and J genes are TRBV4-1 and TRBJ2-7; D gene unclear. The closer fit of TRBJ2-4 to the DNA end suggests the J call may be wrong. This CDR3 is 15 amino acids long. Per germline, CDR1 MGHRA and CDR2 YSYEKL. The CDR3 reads CASSYPGTAKNIQYF. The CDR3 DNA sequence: TGCGCCAGCAGCTATCCCGGCACAGCTAAAAACATTCAGTACTTC.

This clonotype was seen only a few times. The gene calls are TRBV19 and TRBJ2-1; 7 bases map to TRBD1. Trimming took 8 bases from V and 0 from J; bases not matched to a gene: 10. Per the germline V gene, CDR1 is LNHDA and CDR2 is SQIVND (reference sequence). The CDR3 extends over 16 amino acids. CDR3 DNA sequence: TGTGCCAGTTGTCGCGACAGGGAAGCCTCCTACAATGAGCAGTTCTTC. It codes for CASCRDREASYNEQFF. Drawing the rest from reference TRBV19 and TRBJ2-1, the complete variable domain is DGGITQSPKYLFRKEGQNVTLSCEQNLNHDAMYWYRQDPGQGLRLIYYSQIVNDFQKGDIAEGYSVSREKKESFPLTVTSAQKNPTAFYLCASCRDREASYNEQFFGPGTRLTVL.

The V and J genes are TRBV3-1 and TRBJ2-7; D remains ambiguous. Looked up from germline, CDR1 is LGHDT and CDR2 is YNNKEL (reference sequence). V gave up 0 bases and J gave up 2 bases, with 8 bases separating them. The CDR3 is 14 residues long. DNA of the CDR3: TGTGCCAGCAGCCAAGAAGTTTGGGCCTACGAGCAGTACTTC. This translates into CASSQEVWAYEQYF.

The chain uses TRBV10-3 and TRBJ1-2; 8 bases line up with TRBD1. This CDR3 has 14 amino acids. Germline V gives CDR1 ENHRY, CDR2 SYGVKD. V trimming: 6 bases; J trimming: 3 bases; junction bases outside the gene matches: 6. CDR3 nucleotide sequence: TGTGCCATCAGACTACAGGGGGTGCACTATGGCTACACCTTC. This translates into CAIRLQGVHYGYTF.

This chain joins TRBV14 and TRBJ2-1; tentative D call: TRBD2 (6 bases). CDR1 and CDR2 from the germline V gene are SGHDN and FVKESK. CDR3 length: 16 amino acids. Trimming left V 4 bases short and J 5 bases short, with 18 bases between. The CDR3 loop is CASSLTTSGPHNEQFF. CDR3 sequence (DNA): TGTGCCAGCAGCCTGACGACTAGTGGCCCACACAATGAGCAGTTCTTC.

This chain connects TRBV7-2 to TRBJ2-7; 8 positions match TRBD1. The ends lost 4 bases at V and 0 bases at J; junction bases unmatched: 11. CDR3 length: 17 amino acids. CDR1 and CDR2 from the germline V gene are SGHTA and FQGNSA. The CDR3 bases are TGTGCCAGCAGCTATATCGACAGGGGCCTCGTCTCCTACGAGCAGTACTTC. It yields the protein CASSYIDRGLVSYEQYF.

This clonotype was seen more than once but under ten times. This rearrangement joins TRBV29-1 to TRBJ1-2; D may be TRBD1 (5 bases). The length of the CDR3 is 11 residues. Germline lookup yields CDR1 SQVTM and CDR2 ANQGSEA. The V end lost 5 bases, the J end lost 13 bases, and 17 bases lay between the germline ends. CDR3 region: CSVHSAGFFTF. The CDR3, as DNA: TGCAGCGTTCACTCCGCAGGGTTCTTCACCTTC.

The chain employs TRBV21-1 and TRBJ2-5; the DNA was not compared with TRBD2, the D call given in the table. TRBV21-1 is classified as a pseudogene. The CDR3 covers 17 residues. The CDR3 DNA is TGTGCCAGCAGCACTCGGACTAGACTCCTTTTACAAGAGACCCAGTACTTC. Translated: CASSTRTRLLLQETQYF.